This is a list of T cell receptor beta chains from one sample in a study of blood T cell repertoires in COVID-19. The repertoire was sequenced with immunoSEQ multiplex PCR; TCRdb's copy has only in-frame clones and lacks some. The data contain 200,000 to 250,000 clones, less than 85% of them singletons. Sequenced material: peripheral blood. The receptors derive from an elderly woman with COVID-19, enrolled during active disease. Both conserved end residues are part of each CDR3. A D gene is named only where the DNA matches it firmly. Rows may omit the clone size; those that give it use once, few, many or a size class.

V	J	size	D	CDR3	DNA
TRBV5-1	TRBJ2-2	NA	TRBD2	CASSFLAGTGELFF	TGCGCCAGCAGCTTCCTAGCGGGCACCGGGGAGCTGTTTTTT
TRBV12-1	TRBJ2-3	NA	NA	CASSLRALRGDTQYF	TGTGCCAGCAGTCTCAGGGCACTGCGGGGAGATACGCAGTATTTT
TRBV14	TRBJ2-2	NA	NA	CASSRTPTGELFF	TGTGCCAGCAGCCGGACACCGACCGGGGAGCTGTTTTTT
TRBV14	TRBJ1-1	NA	NA	CASSLTSLRGAEAFF	TGTGCCAGCAGCCTCACCTCACTCCGCGGCGCTGAAGCTTTCTTT
TRBV11-2	TRBJ2-7	NA	NA	CASSLSGPYEQYF	TGTGCCAGCAGCTTGAGCGGACCCTACGAGCAGTACTTC
TRBV7-9	TRBJ1-2	NA	NA	CASSRQDSLKGYTF	TGTGCCAGCAGCCGACAGGACTCTTTAAAGGGCTACACCTTC
TRBV2	TRBJ1-1	NA	NA	CASSQDPPGTEAFF	TGTGCCAGCAGTCAGGACCCACCGGGGACTGAAGCTTTCTTT
TRBV28	TRBJ1-5	NA	NA	CASSPPILLQGGQPQHF	TGTGCCAGCAGTCCTCCAATCCTATTACAGGGCGGTCAGCCCCAGCATTTT
TRBV7-9	TRBJ1-2	NA	TRBD1	CASSQTGGQGYTF	TGTGCCAGCAGTCAAACAGGGGGTCAAGGCTACACCTTC
TRBV19	TRBJ1-5	NA	NA	CASSPPRGRPQHF	TGTGCCAGTAGTCCCCCACGGGGGAGGCCCCAGCATTTT
TRBV5-1	TRBJ2-2	NA	NA	CASSSGHIGNTGELFF	TGCGCCAGCAGCTCGGGACATATCGGGAACACCGGGGAGCTGTTTTTT
TRBV4-2	TRBJ1-3	NA	TRBD1	CASSLQGQGGPTIYF	TGTGCCAGCAGCCTACAGGGACAGGGCGGTCCGACCATATATTTT
TRBV10-1	TRBJ1-2	NA	TRBD1	CASSPWGTGVPNYGYTF	TGCGCCAGCAGTCCCTGGGGGACAGGGGTTCCAAACTATGGCTACACCTTC
TRBV6-5	TRBJ1-6	NA	TRBD1	CASGSGTVISPLHF	TGTGCCAGCGGGTCTGGGACAGTAATTTCACCCCTCCACTTT
TRBV24-1	TRBJ2-5	NA	NA	CATSDFRETQYF	TGTGCCACCAGTGATTTCAGGGAGACCCAGTACTTC
TRBV7-9	TRBJ2-1	NA	NA	CASFRTLPPYEQFF	TGTGCCAGCTTCCGGACTCTCCCCCCATATGAGCAGTTCTTC
TRBV5-1	TRBJ2-1	NA	TRBD2	CASSLLAGGPYEQFF	TGCGCCAGCAGCTTGCTAGCGGGAGGGCCCTATGAGCAGTTCTTC
TRBV7-9	TRBJ1-1	few	TRBD1	CASSFPRQGVRNTEAFF	TGTGCCAGCAGCTTCCCCCGACAGGGGGTGAGGAACACTGAAGCTTTCTTT
TRBV28	TRBJ2-7	NA	TRBD2	CASQLAGSAYEQYF	TGTGCCAGCCAGTTAGCGGGAAGCGCCTACGAGCAGTACTTC
TRBV10-3	TRBJ1-2	few	NA	CAISPGAEGYTF	TGTGCCATCAGCCCAGGGGCGGAAGGCTACACCTTC
TRBV2	TRBJ2-4	NA	NA	CASSGPGSDF	TGTGCCAGCAGTGGCCCGGGGTCGGACTTC
TRBV5-4	TRBJ1-6	NA	NA	CASSFSSEGSPLHF	TGTGCCAGCAGCTTCTCTTCCGAGGGTTCACCCCTCCACTTT
TRBV9	TRBJ2-5	NA	TRBD1	CASSVDEGAIGETQYF	TGTGCCAGCAGCGTAGATGAGGGGGCTATCGGAGAGACCCAGTACTTC
TRBV3-1/TRBV3-2	TRBJ2-2	NA	NA	CASSQDLGAGGELFF	TGTGCCAGCAGCCAAGATCTCGGAGCGGGCGGGGAGCTGTTTTTT
TRBV20-1	TRBJ2-7	NA	NA	CSAIFRGGQYF	TGCAGTGCTATATTTAGGGGAGGGCAGTACTTC
TRBV7-3	TRBJ2-3	NA	TRBD2	CASSIAGGRGDTQYF	TGTGCCAGCAGCATAGCGGGAGGCAGGGGGGATACGCAGTATTTT
TRBV10-3	TRBJ1-2	once	TRBD1	CAISQRAGQIYGYTF	TGTGCCATCAGTCAAAGGGCGGGACAGATATATGGCTACACCTTC
TRBV2	TRBJ2-1	once	NA	CASSGTATYSGSEQFF	TGTGCCAGCAGTGGGACAGCCACATATTCAGGATCGGAGCAGTTCTTC
TRBV18	TRBJ1-1	once	NA	CASSPDTYTEAFF	TGTGCCAGCTCTCCGGACACCTACACTGAAGCTTTCTTT
TRBV18	TRBJ2-3	NA	TRBD2	CASSPRVSGIPDTQYF	TGTGCCAGCTCACCCAGGGTGAGCGGGATCCCAGATACGCAGTATTTT
TRBV2	TRBJ1-5	NA	NA	CASSAQNSNQPQHF	TGTGCCAGCAGTGCACAGAACAGCAATCAGCCCCAGCATTTT
TRBV4-2	TRBJ2-4	few	TRBD2	CASSQDVTSGSPWGAKNIQYF	TGTGCCAGCAGCCAAGATGTCACTAGCGGGAGTCCCTGGGGGGCCAAAAACATTCAGTACTTC
TRBV5-4	TRBJ1-3	NA	NA	CASSVRVESGNTIYF	TGTGCCAGCAGCGTAAGAGTAGAATCTGGAAACACCATATATTTT
TRBV7-6	TRBJ2-2	NA	TRBD1	CASSPRPGGPVNTGELFF	TGTGCCAGCAGCCCGAGACCAGGGGGACCTGTGAACACCGGGGAGCTGTTTTTT
TRBV4-1	TRBJ1-1	NA	TRBD1	CASSPSGTVVVRTEAFF	TGCGCCAGCAGCCCCTCCGGGACAGTTGTAGTTCGGACTGAAGCTTTCTTT
TRBV7-3	TRBJ1-3	NA	NA	CASSLAGFGNTIYF	TGTGCCAGCAGCTTAGCAGGGTTCGGAAACACCATATATTTT
TRBV5-1	TRBJ2-3	NA	TRBD2	CASSPLSGGSDTQYF	TGCGCCAGCAGCCCTCTTAGCGGGGGGTCCGATACGCAGTATTTT
TRBV5-1	TRBJ1-3	NA	NA	CASSQQGAASGNTIYF	TGCGCCAGCAGCCAGCAGGGTGCGGCCTCTGGAAACACCATATATTTT
TRBV27	TRBJ2-7	NA	TRBD2	CASRQGGGRAGGSYEQYF	TGTGCCAGCAGACAAGGCGGGGGGCGAGCTGGGGGCTCCTACGAGCAGTACTTC
TRBV9	TRBJ2-2	NA	NA	CASSVGTTNTGELFF	TGTGCCAGCAGCGTAGGGACTACGAACACCGGGGAGCTGTTTTTT
TRBV12-3/TRBV12-4	TRBJ2-7	NA	TRBD1	CASSWGTGVEQYF	TGTGCCAGCAGTTGGGGGACAGGGGTCGAGCAGTACTTC
TRBV3-1/TRBV3-2	TRBJ2-7	once	NA	CASSQARLGFEQYF	TGTGCCAGCAGCCAAGCCCGACTAGGATTCGAGCAGTACTTC
TRBV5-1	TRBJ2-3	NA	TRBD2	CASSDGDYGGDTQYF	TGCGCCAGCAGCGATGGGGACTATGGGGGGGATACGCAGTATTTT
TRBV6-1	TRBJ1-6	NA	NA	CASSEEGHYISYNSPLHF	TGTGCCAGCAGTGAAGAGGGACACTACATCTCCTATAATTCACCCCTCCACTTT
TRBV5-1	TRBJ2-7	NA	TRBD2	CASSLGTSDYEQYF	TGCGCCAGCAGCTTGGGGACTAGCGACTACGAGCAGTACTTC
TRBV5-5	TRBJ1-2	NA	NA	CASSFQNYGYTF	TGTGCCAGCAGCTTCCAGAACTATGGCTACACCTTC
TRBV6-6	TRBJ2-7	NA	TRBD2	CASTDGGASSYEQYF	TGTGCCAGCACCGACGGGGGGGCCTCCTCCTACGAGCAGTACTTC
TRBV12-3/TRBV12-4	TRBJ2-1	once	NA	CASSSSGWDEQFF	TGTGCCAGCAGTTCATCCGGGTGGGATGAGCAGTTCTTC
TRBV9	TRBJ2-7	NA	TRBD1	CASSVGQGASYEQYF	TGTGCCAGCAGCGTCGGGCAGGGGGCTTCCTACGAGCAGTACTTC
TRBV12-3/TRBV12-4	TRBJ1-5	few	NA	CASSFSQNQPQHF	TGTGCCAGCAGTTTCTCTCAGAATCAGCCCCAGCATTTT
TRBV7-8	TRBJ2-1	NA	TRBD2	CASSLVPGGTPYEQFF	TGTGCCAGCAGCTTAGTCCCGGGAGGAACCCCCTATGAGCAGTTCTTC